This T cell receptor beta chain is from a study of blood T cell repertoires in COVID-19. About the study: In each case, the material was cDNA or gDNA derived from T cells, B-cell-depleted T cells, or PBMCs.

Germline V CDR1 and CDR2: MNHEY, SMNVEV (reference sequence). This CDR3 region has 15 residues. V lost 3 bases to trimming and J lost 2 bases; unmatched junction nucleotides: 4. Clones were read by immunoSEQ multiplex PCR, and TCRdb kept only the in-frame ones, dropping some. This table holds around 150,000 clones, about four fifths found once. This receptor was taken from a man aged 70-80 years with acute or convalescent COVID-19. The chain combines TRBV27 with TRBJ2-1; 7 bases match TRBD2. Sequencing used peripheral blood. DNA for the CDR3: TGTGCCAGCAGTTTGGGAGGGAGGGCCTACAATGAGCAGTTCTTC. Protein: CASSLGGRAYNEQFF.